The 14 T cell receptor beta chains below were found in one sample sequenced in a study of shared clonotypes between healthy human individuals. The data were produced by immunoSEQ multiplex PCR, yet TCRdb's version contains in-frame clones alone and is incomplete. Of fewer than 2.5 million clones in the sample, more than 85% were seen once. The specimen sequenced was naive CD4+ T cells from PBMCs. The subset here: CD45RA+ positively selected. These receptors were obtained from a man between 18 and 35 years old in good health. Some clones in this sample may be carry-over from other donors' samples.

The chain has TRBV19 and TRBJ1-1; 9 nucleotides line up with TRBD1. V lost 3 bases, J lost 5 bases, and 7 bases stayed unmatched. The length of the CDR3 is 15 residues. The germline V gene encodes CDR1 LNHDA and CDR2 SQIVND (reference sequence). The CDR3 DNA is TGTGCCAGTAGTATGTTGGGACAGGGAGTGACTGAAGCTTTCTTT. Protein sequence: CASSMLGQGVTEAFF. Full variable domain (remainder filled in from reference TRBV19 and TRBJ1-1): DGGITQSPKYLFRKEGQNVTLSCEQNLNHDAMYWYRQDPGQGLRLIYYSQIVNDFQKGDIAEGYSVSREKKESFPLTVTSAQKNPTAFYLCASSMLGQGVTEAFFGQGTRLTVV.

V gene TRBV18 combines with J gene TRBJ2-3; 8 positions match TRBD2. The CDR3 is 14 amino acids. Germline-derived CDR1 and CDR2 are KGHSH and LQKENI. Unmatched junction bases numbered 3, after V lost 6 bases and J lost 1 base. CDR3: CASSVTSGTDTQYF. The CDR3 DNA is TGTGCCAGCTCGGTGACTAGCGGCACAGATACGCAGTATTTT.

The CDR3 DNA reads as TGTGCCAGCAGCACGAGTTCTTTCCCCGGGAATGAGCAGTTCTTC. Translated, it gives CASSTSSFPGNEQFF. The genes are TRBV28 and TRBJ2-1, with unresolved D. This CDR3 spans 15 amino acids. V was cut by 6 bases and J by 7 bases, with 19 bases left in between. Germline V lookup: CDR1 MDHEN, CDR2 SYDVKM.

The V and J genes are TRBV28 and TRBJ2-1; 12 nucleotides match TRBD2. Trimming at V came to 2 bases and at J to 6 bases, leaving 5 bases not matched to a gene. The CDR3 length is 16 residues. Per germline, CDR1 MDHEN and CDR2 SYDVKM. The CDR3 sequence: CASSLIGGLAGNEQFF. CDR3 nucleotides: TGTGCCAGCAGTTTAATAGGGGGACTAGCGGGCAATGAGCAGTTCTTC.

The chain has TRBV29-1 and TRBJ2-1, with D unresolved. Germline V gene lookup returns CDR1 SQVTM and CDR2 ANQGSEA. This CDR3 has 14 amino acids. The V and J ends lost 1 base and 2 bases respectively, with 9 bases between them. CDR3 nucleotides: TGCAGCGTTGAAGGGCGGATTGCCTACAATGAGCAGTTCTTC. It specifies CSVEGRIAYNEQFF.

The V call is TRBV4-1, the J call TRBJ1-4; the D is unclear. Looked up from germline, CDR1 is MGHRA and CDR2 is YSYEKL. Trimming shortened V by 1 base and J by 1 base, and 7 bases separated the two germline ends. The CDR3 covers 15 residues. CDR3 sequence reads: CASSQVAVTNEKLFF. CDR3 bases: TGCGCCAGCAGCCAAGTGGCCGTAACTAATGAAAAACTGTTTTTT.

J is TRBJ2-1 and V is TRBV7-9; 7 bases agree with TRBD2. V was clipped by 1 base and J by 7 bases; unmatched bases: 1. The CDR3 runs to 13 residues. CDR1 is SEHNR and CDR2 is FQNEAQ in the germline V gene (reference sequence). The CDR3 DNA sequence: TGTGCCAGCAGCTTAGGGGAGGGGAATGAGCAGTTCTTC. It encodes CASSLGEGNEQFF.

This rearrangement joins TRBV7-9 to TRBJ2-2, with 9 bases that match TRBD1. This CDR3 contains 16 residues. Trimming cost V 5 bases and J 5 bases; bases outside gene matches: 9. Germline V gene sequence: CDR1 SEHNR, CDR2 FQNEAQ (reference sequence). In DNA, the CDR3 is TGTGCCAGCAGCCCATCCGGGACAGGGAAGACCGGGGAGCTGTTTTTT. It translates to CASSPSGTGKTGELFF. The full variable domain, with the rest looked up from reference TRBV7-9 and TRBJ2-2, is DTGVSQNPRHKITKRGQNVTFRCDPISEHNRLYWYRQTLGQGPEFLTYFQNEAQLEKSRLLSDRFSAERPKGSFSTLEIQRTEQGDSAMYLCASSPSGTGKTGELFFGEGSRLTVL.

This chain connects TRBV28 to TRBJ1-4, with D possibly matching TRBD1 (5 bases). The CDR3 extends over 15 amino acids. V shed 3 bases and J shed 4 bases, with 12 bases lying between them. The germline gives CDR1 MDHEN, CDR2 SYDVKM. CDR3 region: CASSLGTGGNEKLFF. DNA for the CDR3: TGTGCCAGCAGTTTGGGAACCGGGGGTAATGAAAAACTGTTTTTT.

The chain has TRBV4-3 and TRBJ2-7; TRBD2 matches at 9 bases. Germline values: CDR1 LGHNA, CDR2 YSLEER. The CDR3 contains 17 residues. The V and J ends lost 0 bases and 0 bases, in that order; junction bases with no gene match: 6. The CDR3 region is CASSQDLASGVSYEQYF. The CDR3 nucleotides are TGCGCCAGCAGCCAAGATTTGGCTAGCGGGGTCTCCTACGAGCAGTACTTC.

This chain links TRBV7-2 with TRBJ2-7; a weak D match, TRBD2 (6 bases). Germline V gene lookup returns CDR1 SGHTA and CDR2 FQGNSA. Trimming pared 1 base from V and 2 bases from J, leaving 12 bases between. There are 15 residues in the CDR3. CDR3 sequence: CASSLVGGGAYEQYF. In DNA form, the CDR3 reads TGTGCCAGCAGCTTAGTAGGCGGAGGGGCCTACGAGCAGTACTTC.

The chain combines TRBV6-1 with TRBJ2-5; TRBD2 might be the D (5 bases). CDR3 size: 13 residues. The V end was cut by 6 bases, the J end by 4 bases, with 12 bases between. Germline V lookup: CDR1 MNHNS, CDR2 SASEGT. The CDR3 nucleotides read TGTGCCAGCAGCGAGGGCAAGGGAGAGACCCAGTACTTC. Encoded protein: CASSEGKGETQYF.

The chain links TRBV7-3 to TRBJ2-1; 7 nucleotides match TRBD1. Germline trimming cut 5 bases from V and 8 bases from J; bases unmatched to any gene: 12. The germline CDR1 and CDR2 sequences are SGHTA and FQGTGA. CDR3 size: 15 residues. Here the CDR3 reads CASSPRLSQGDEQFF. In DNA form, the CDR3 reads TGTGCCAGCAGCCCCCGGCTCAGCCAGGGGGATGAGCAGTTCTTC.

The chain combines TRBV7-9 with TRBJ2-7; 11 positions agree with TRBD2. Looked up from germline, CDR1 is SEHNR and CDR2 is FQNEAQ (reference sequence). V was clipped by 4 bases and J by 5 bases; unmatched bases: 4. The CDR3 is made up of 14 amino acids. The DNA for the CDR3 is TGTGCCAGCAGCTACGGACTAGCGGGTGACGAGCAGTACTTC. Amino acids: CASSYGLAGDEQYF.